The source of this T cell receptor beta chain is a study of CXCR3-negative and CXCR3-positive naive CD8 T cells. Notes on this clonotype: The antigen is unknown.

Germline CDR1 and CDR2: SEHNR and FQNEAQ (reference sequence). The CDR3 length is 16 residues. Study outcomes and limitations: Against CXCR3-negative naive cells, CXCR3-positive naive cells showed more hydrophobic TRB CDR3s. Memory cells differed in TRBV-TRBJ usage, but naive CXCR3-negative and CXCR3-positive cells had similar usage.

Carrying UMI labels, the TRB cDNA libraries were prepared through 5' RACE. TCRdb reprocessed the 5' RACE reads, with one entry per CDR3 protein and no DNA. The sample includes tens of thousands of distinct CDR3 sequences. This sequence originates from a human donor in good health. Some clones in this sample may be carry-over from other donors' samples. Sequencing used naive CXCR3+ CD8+ T cells from blood. The subset was: CD45RO-CCR7+CD27+CD95- naive CD8+ T cells expressing CXCR3 (TNR3+). The chain combines TRBV7-9 with TRBJ2-7; TCRdb proposes TRBD2, but this gene call is untestable without DNA. The CDR3 sequence is CASSPTPSGDSYEQYF.